This T cell receptor (beta chain) was recorded in a study of a mutant IDH1 vaccine in newly diagnosed glioma. The overall study: Patients underwent eight vaccinations, which took place in weeks 1, 3, 5, 7, 11, 15, 19 and 23. Study findings and constraints: Variations in leading peripheral T cell clonotypes appeared to have no connection with pseudoprogression.

Data came from immunoSEQ multiplex PCR; TCRdb stores just in-frame clones and leaves some out. The profile shows around 58,000 clones, 75% to 85% of them singletons. Time point noted: week 5, during vaccination. Topical imiquimod was applied with each vaccine dose, which held 300 ug of mutant IDH1 20-mer peptide. Concerning this clone itself: The antigen is undetermined.

Trimming took off 4 bases at V and 0 bases at J, with 19 bases between the two ends. The CDR3 runs to 17 residues. Germline V gives CDR1 SGHRS, CDR2 YFSETQ. J is TRBJ1-1 and V is TRBV5-1; D gene unclear. The starting material was PBMCs, obtained from a glioma patient whose treatment included an IDH1 peptide vaccine. The receptor comes from a young man with glioma. The CDR3 loop is CASSILPGSSMNTEAFF. The CDR3, as DNA: TGCGCCAGCAGCATCCTCCCGGGGAGCAGCATGAACACTGAAGCTTTCTTT.